This note documents a single T cell receptor (beta chain) sequence. Its cognate antigen is unknown. The germline gene is not matched at one end of the junction; a read error may be the cause. Primers: 60 Vbeta forward and 13 Jbeta reverse. The assay was immunoSEQ multiplex PCR, and TCRdb's table has in-frame clones only and misses some. This sample yields 110,000 to 150,000 clones, of which over 65% are seen a single time; 2.5% to 3% belongs to the top ten. CDR1 is KGHSH, CDR2 LQKENI, per germline. This CDR3 spans 14 amino acids. The sample belongs to a study of cytomegalovirus exposure and HLA in healthy donors. General observations from the study: Later on, analysis showed that most CMV-associated TCR beta chains appeared to be HLA-restricted.

V usage is TRBV18 and J usage is TRBJ2-7, with 8 bases identical to TRBD2. The clonotype originates from a female donor in good health and CMV-seronegative. Material for sequencing was PBMCs. CDR3 sequence (DNA): TGTGCCAGCTCATCACCGGGACTAGGAATTGAGCAGTACTTC. It encodes CASSSPGLGIEQYF.